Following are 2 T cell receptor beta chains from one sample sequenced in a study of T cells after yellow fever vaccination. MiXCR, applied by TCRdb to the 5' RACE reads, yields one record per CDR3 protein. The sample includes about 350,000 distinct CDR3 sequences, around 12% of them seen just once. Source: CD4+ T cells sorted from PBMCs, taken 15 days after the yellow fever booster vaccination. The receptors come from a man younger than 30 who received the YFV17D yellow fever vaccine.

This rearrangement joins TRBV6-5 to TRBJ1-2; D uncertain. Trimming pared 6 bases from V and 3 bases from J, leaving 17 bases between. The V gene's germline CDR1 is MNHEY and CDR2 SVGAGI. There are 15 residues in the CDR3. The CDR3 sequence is CASRGREWVHYGYTF. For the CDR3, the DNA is TGTGCCAGCAGAGGGAGGGAGTGGGTACACTATGGCTACACCTTC.

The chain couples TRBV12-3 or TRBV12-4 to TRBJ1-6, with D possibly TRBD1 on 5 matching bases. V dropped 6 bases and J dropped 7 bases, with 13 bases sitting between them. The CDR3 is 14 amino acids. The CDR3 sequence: CASRVGTVNSPLHF. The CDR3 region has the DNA TGTGCCAGCAGAGTTGGGACGGTAAATTCACCCCTCCACTTT.